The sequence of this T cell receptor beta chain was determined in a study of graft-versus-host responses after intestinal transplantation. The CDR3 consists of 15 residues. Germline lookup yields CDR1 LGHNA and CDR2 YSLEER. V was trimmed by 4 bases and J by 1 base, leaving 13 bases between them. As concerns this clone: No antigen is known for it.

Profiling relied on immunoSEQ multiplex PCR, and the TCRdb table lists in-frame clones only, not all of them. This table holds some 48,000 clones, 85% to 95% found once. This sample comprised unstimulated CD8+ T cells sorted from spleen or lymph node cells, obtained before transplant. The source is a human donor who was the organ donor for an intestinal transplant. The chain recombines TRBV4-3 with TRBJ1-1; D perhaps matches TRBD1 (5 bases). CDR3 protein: CASSLDGTGNTEAFF. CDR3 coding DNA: TGCGCCAGCAGCCTAGACGGAACAGGGAACACTGAAGCTTTCTTT.